A single sample gave rise to the 14 T cell receptor beta chains below, sequenced in a study of blood T cell repertoires in COVID-19. Profiled with immunoSEQ multiplex PCR; TCRdb holds only in-frame clones, not every one. Among over 110,000 clones, 84% were seen once, and the ten largest hold 10%. Material: peripheral blood. The receptors come from a man aged 60-69 years with active or convalescent COVID-19.

The V and J genes are TRBV28 and TRBJ2-7; 8 bases are shared with TRBD1. The CDR3 runs to 19 residues. J lost 1 base, V lost 6 bases, and 20 bases had no gene match. Per the germline V gene, CDR1 is MDHEN and CDR2 is SYDVKM. The CDR3 here is CASSGSDRTGTGLSYEQYV. Written as DNA, the CDR3 is TGTGCCAGCAGCGGCAGCGACCGAACCGGGACAGGCTTGTCCTACGAGCAGTACGTC.

The V and J genes are TRBV5-4 and TRBJ1-4; no firm D call. The length of the CDR3 is 12 residues. CDR1 SGHNT and CDR2 YYREEE come from the germline V gene (reference sequence). Trimming cost V 5 bases and J 8 bases, with 10 bases left between them. CDR3 loop: CASSSGREKLFF. CDR3 nucleotide sequence: TGTGCCAGCAGTAGCGGACGGGAAAAACTGTTTTTT.

The CDR3 here is CASSPGGVAKNIQYF. The DNA for the CDR3 is TGTGCCAGCAGCCCCGGTGGAGTAGCCAAAAACATTCAGTACTTC. The chain couples TRBV9 to TRBJ2-4; no clear D gene. Looked up from germline, CDR1 is SGDLS and CDR2 is YYNGEE. V lost 4 bases, J lost 0 bases, and 11 bases lay in between. The CDR3 totals 15 residues.

On this clone itself: This may be a read error, as it is one base from a much larger clone. The chain links TRBV19 to TRBJ1-1, with D perhaps matching TRBD1 (5 bases). This CDR3 region has 13 residues. Germline CDR1 LNHDA, CDR2 SQIVND (reference sequence). V lost 9 bases, J lost 0 bases, and 11 bases lay in between. CDR3 region: CASTRQLNTEAFF. The CDR3 DNA follows: TGTGCCAGCACCCGACAGTTGAACACTGAAGCTTTCTTT.

The chain is built from TRBV6-2 or TRBV6-3 and TRBJ1-2, with D perhaps TRBD1 (5 bases). CDR1 is MNHEY, CDR2 SVGEGT, per germline. V dropped 2 bases and J dropped 8 bases, with 15 bases sitting between them. This CDR3 comprises 14 residues. CDR3 protein: CASSYGAALVGYTF. CDR3 in DNA: TGTGCCAGCAGTTACGGGGCGGCATTGGTCGGCTACACCTTC.

The chain couples TRBV7-2 to TRBJ1-1; D might be TRBD1 (6 bases). With 4 bases removed from V and 6 bases from J, the gap between germline ends came to 18 bases. Looked up from germline, CDR1 is SGHTA and CDR2 is FQGNSA. CDR3 length equals 15 residues. The CDR3 region is CASSYDGGARAEAFF. CDR3 sequence (DNA): TGTGCCAGCAGCTATGACGGGGGGGCGCGGGCTGAAGCTTTCTTT.

The genes are TRBV30 and TRBJ2-1; TRBD2 aligns across 10 bases. Trimming took 2 bases from V and 9 from J; bases not matched to a gene: 10. The CDR3 loop spans 15 amino acids. The germline CDR1 and CDR2 sequences are GTSNPN and SVGIG (reference sequence). CDR3 protein: CAWSQEMLAGVEQFF. CDR3 DNA: TGTGCCTGGAGTCAGGAGATGCTAGCGGGAGTTGAGCAGTTCTTC.

The CDR3 sequence: CSVGVGATTSAYEQYF. CDR3 coding DNA: TGCAGCGTTGGTGTAGGCGCCACTACTTCCGCCTACGAGCAGTACTTC. V usage is TRBV29-1 and J usage is TRBJ2-7; D gene unclear. V lost 4 bases and J 2 bases, leaving 21 bases between the germline ends. The CDR3 loop spans 16 amino acids. Germline V CDR1 and CDR2: SQVTM, ANQGSEA.

The chain uses TRBV6-2 or TRBV6-3 and TRBJ1-1, with 7 nucleotides matching TRBD1. With V trimmed by 0 bases and J by 0 bases, 10 bases remained unmatched. The CDR3 loop spans 18 amino acids. CDR1 MNHEY and CDR2 SVGEGT come from the germline V gene. CDR3 sequence reads: CASSYSVGDSIMNTEAFF. In DNA, the CDR3 is TGTGCCAGCAGTTACTCCGTAGGGGACAGCATCATGAACACTGAAGCTTTCTTT.

The genes are TRBV18 and TRBJ1-3; TRBD1 aligns across 8 bases. The germline gives CDR1 KGHSH, CDR2 LQKENI. V shed 5 bases and J 2 bases; nucleotides not matched to a gene: 5. This CDR3 spans 15 amino acids. The CDR3 DNA reads TGTGCCAGCTCAACACAGACAGGGGCTGGAAACACCATATATTTT. It specifies CASSTQTGAGNTIYF. Drawing the rest from reference TRBV18 and TRBJ1-3, the complete variable domain is NAGVMQNPRHLVRRRGQEARLRCSPMKGHSHVYWYRQLPEEGLKFMVYLQKENIIDESGMPKERFSAEFPKEGPSILRIQQVVRGDSAAYFCASSTQTGAGNTIYFGEGSWLTVV.

The V call is TRBV10-3, the J call TRBJ1-5, with no clear D. Trimming stripped 3 bases from V and 3 bases from J, with 12 bases between. The CDR3 sequence is 15 residues long. CDR1 and CDR2 (germline): ENHRY, SYGVKD. CDR3 protein: CAISDTGVANQPQHF. DNA of the CDR3: TGTGCCATCAGTGACACCGGAGTGGCCAATCAGCCCCAGCATTTT.

The rearrangement joins TRBV29-1 to TRBJ1-1, with D perhaps TRBD1 (6 bases). Germline assignment: CDR1 SQVTM and CDR2 ANQGSEA. Trimming took off 4 bases at V and 10 bases at J, with 16 bases between the two ends. The CDR3 runs to 12 residues. Written as DNA, the CDR3 is TGCAGCGTTGGGGGACAAGGGTCGGTAGCTTTCTTT. The encoded protein is CSVGGQGSVAFF. Based on the CDR3 plus reference TRBV29-1 and TRBJ1-1, the full variable domain is SAVISQKPSRDICQRGTSLTIQCQVDSQVTMMFWYRQQPGQSLTLIATANQGSEATYESGFVIDKFPISRPNLTFSTLTVSNMSPEDSSIYLCSVGGQGSVAFFGQGTRLTVV.

The rearrangement uses TRBV11-3 and TRBJ1-1; D call uncertain. CDR1 and CDR2 (germline): SGHNT, YENEEA. The CDR3 totals 14 residues. The ends were cut back, 6 bases at V and 4 bases at J, with 15 bases in the middle. The CDR3 sequence is CASRQTGLRTEAFF. The CDR3 bases are TGTGCCAGCAGGCAAACGGGGTTGCGCACTGAAGCTTTCTTT.

This rearrangement joins TRBV15 to TRBJ2-7, with D possibly TRBD1 on 5 matching bases. This CDR3 is built from 15 residues. V lost 0 bases, J lost 4 bases, and 13 bases lay in between. The V gene's germline CDR1 is LNHNV and CDR2 YYDKDF (reference sequence). Here the CDR3 DNA reads TGTGCCACCAGCAGAGATTTCGAGACAGTTTACGAGCAGTACTTC. It encodes CATSRDFETVYEQYF.